The subject of this entry is one TCR beta chain. This entry belongs to a study of long-term antiretroviral therapy in people with HIV. The V end was cut by 5 bases, the J end by 6 bases, with 9 bases between. This CDR3 has 12 residues. Looked up from germline, CDR1 is SEHNR and CDR2 is FQNEAQ (reference sequence). The libraries were made with immunoSEQ v3.0 at survey level. The data were produced by immunoSEQ multiplex PCR, yet TCRdb's version contains in-frame clones alone and is incomplete. The table includes about 35,000 clones, 60% to 75% detected once. Treated in the United States were all of the participants with HIV.

The source was unsorted PBMCs, collected 3 years after starting antiretroviral therapy. The receptor's source is a middle-aged man with HIV. The J gene is TRBJ2-3, the V gene TRBV7-9; tentative D call: TRBD2 (6 bases). The CDR3 DNA reads TGTGCCAGCAGCCCTAGCGCGGATACGCAGTATTTT. Translating it yields CASSPSADTQYF. The whole variable domain, filled in from reference TRBV7-9 and TRBJ2-3, reads DTGVSQNPRHKITKRGQNVTFRCDPISEHNRLYWYRQTLGQGPEFLTYFQNEAQLEKSRLLSDRFSAERPKGSFSTLEIQRTEQGDSAMYLCASSPSADTQYFGPGTRLTVL.